These 26 T cell receptor beta chains were all obtained from the same sample, sequenced in a study of vaccination effects on CD4 cells after COVID-19. Sequencing was performed with immunoSEQ multiplex PCR; in TCRdb, only in-frame clones are kept and a portion is missing. The table lists tens of thousands of clones, approximately 70% of them singletons. Before sequencing, viral peptide pools were used by the ViraFEST assay to expand antigen-specific CD4+ T cells. With about 9 days of culture completed, CD4+ T cells were isolated. Vaccinated participants had no history of SARS-CoV-2 infection and tested negative for nucleocapsid antibodies. These TCRs' antigens remain unknown. Sequences were derived from CD4+ T cells from PBMCs cultured with HCoV-NL63 spike peptides, sampled before COVID-19 vaccination. These receptors all come from a human donor who received a COVID-19 vaccine.

The V gene is TRBV29-1, the J gene TRBJ1-1; the D is unclear. The length of the CDR3 is 14 residues. V was shortened by 6 bases and J by 0 bases, with 14 bases between the two germline ends. Germline-derived CDR1 and CDR2 are SQVTM and ANQGSEA. Written as DNA, the CDR3 is TGCAGCGTCGACGGAGTTTTTATGAACACTGAAGCTTTCTTT. Translated, it gives CSVDGVFMNTEAFF.

The chain joins TRBV9 to TRBJ1-2; D unclear. CDR3 length: 15 amino acids. V gave up 6 bases and J gave up 2 bases, with 17 bases separating them. Germline CDR1 SGDLS, CDR2 YYNGEE. In DNA, the CDR3 is TGTGCCAGCACCCTTGGAACCTTGGCAAACTATGGCTACACCTTC. Its translation is CASTLGTLANYGYTF.

The rearrangement uses TRBV6-5 and TRBJ2-4, with D tentatively TRBD1 (5 bases). CDR1 and CDR2 (germline): MNHEY, SVGAGI. V was trimmed by 4 bases and J by 7 bases, leaving 8 bases between them. This CDR3 is 12 amino acids long. CDR3: CASSWGENIQYF. The CDR3 DNA is TGTGCCAGCAGTTGGGGCGAGAACATTCAGTACTTC.

The chain links TRBV7-2 to TRBJ2-2; D gene unclear. The CDR3 contains 13 residues. The V gene lost 5 bases and the J gene lost 2 bases, with 6 bases spanning the gap. Germline V gene sequence: CDR1 SGHTA, CDR2 FQGNSA. In DNA form, the CDR3 reads TGTGCCAGCAGCCCGCGCAACACCGGGGAGCTGTTTTTT. It specifies CASSPRNTGELFF.

This clone occurred a few times. The chain recombines TRBV6-5 with TRBJ1-3; D remains ambiguous. V was pared by 2 bases and J by 2 bases, with 10 bases between. The CDR3 is made up of 15 amino acids. Germline V gene sequence: CDR1 MNHEY, CDR2 SVGAGI. CDR3 loop: CASSYVGKPGNTIYF. The CDR3 DNA sequence: TGTGCCAGCAGTTACGTCGGGAAACCTGGAAACACCATATATTTT.

The chain uses TRBV10-3 and TRBJ2-6; D gene unclear. Germline V gene lookup returns CDR1 ENHRY and CDR2 SYGVKD. There are 16 residues in the CDR3. Trimming pared 0 bases from V and 0 bases from J, leaving 6 bases between. The CDR3 loop reads CAISESGHSGANVLTF. CDR3 in DNA: TGTGCCATCAGTGAGTCTGGTCACTCTGGGGCCAACGTCCTGACTTTC.

This clone turned up a few times. The rearrangement joins TRBV27 to TRBJ2-2; no clear D gene. Deletions cut 4 bases from V and 2 bases from J, with 17 bases between. Germline CDR1 is MNHEY and CDR2 is SMNVEV (reference sequence). The CDR3 has 17 residues. The DNA of the CDR3 is TGTGCCAGCAGTTCTCGGGTGGGCAGGACCAACACCGGGGAGCTGTTTTTT. This gives the protein CASSSRVGRTNTGELFF.

J is TRBJ2-7 and V is TRBV5-4; TRBD2 matches at 9 bases. Germline-derived CDR1 and CDR2 are SGHNT and YYREEE (reference sequence). Trimming at V came to 4 bases and at J to 2 bases, leaving 10 bases not matched to a gene. This CDR3 comprises 16 residues. CDR3 DNA sequence: TGTGCCAGCAGCCCCCTGGCGGGAGGGGGAACCTACGAGCAGTACTTC. Amino acid sequence: CASSPLAGGGTYEQYF.

This chain uses TRBV6-5 with TRBJ2-7; weak D call: TRBD1 (6 bases). The CDR3 consists of 13 residues. CDR1 and CDR2 from the germline V gene are MNHEY and SVGAGI. Trimming left V 7 bases short and J 1 base short, with 11 bases between. CDR3 sequence reads: CASNSGQSYEQYF. The CDR3, as DNA: TGTGCCAGCAACAGTGGACAGTCCTACGAGCAGTACTTC.

The chain recombines TRBV11-3 with TRBJ2-7; D ambiguous. The V end was cut by 5 bases, the J end by 8 bases, with 19 bases between. Germline assignment: CDR1 SGHNT and CDR2 YENEEA. The CDR3 length is 14 residues. CDR3 nucleotides: TGTGCCAGCAGCCGCGGACCGAACCATCCCCAGCAGTACTTC. Its translation is CASSRGPNHPQQYF.

This clone was detected a few times. The DNA of the CDR3 is TGTGCCAGCAGCCAAGATGGTCAGCCTTACACCTTC. Protein product: CASSQDGQPYTF. The chain couples TRBV3-1 (or the pseudogene TRBV3-2) to TRBJ1-2; unclear D gene. Trimming stripped 0 bases from V and 11 bases from J, with 10 bases between. From germline, CDR1 is LGHDT and CDR2 YNNKEL (reference sequence). The CDR3 sequence is 12 residues long.

This chain uses TRBV7-9 with TRBJ2-2; 9 nucleotides line up with TRBD2. The germline V gene has CDR1 SEHNR and CDR2 FQNEAQ (reference sequence). The CDR3 runs 19 residues. J was trimmed by 1 base and V by 6 bases; bases with no gene match: 15. The CDR3 sequence: CASSARRGSGSLNTGELFF. The CDR3 nucleotides are TGTGCCAGCAGTGCCCGGCGAGGTAGCGGGAGCTTGAACACCGGGGAGCTGTTTTTT.

The rearrangement links TRBV2 to TRBJ1-6, with 8 bases identical to TRBD1. CDR1 and CDR2 (germline): SNHLY, FYNNEI. CDR3 length: 14 residues. V lost 7 bases to trimming and J lost 8 bases; unmatched junction nucleotides: 7. The chain's CDR3 is CASNRQGMDSPLHF. The CDR3 DNA follows: TGTGCCAGCAATCGACAGGGGATGGATTCACCCCTCCACTTT.

This chain uses TRBV6-5 with TRBJ1-2; D not resolved. The V end lost 0 bases, the J end lost 0 bases, and 8 bases lay between the germline ends. Per the germline V gene, CDR1 is MNHEY and CDR2 is SVGAGI. The CDR3 extends over 15 amino acids. CDR3 DNA: TGTGCCAGCAGTTACTCGATAAACACTAACTATGGCTACACCTTC. The encoded protein is CASSYSINTNYGYTF.

This clone was recorded a few times. The V gene is TRBV19, the J gene TRBJ2-7, with a possible D match to TRBD1 (8 bases). The germline CDR1 and CDR2 sequences are LNHDA and SQIVND (reference sequence). V lost 6 bases to trimming and J lost 6 bases, with 24 bases between them. The CDR3 is 16 amino acids. CDR3 sequence reads: CASSLSHRGRGGEQYF. CDR3 bases: TGTGCCAGTAGCCTGAGCCACAGGGGGAGGGGGGGCGAGCAGTACTTC.

The chain carries TRBV7-8 and TRBJ2-7, with D unresolved. Per germline, CDR1 SGHVS and CDR2 FQNEAQ. Trimming stripped 1 base from V and 0 bases from J, with 7 bases between. CDR3 length equals 14 residues. The DNA of the CDR3 is TGTGCCAGCAGCTTAGTTTCCAGCTCCTACGAGCAGTACTTC. Protein sequence: CASSLVSSSYEQYF.

This chain joins TRBV10-2 and TRBJ1-2; unclear D gene. Per germline, CDR1 WSHSY and CDR2 SAAADI. This CDR3 is 14 amino acids long. The ends were cut back, 5 bases at V and 2 bases at J, with 12 bases in the middle. The CDR3 protein is CASSLEPVNYGYTF. CDR3 DNA: TGCGCCAGCAGTCTCGAGCCGGTCAACTATGGCTACACCTTC.

This clone has just a few counts. This chain joins TRBV29-1 and TRBJ2-1; TRBD2 aligns across 12 bases. Germline-derived CDR1 and CDR2 are SQVTM and ANQGSEA. After removal of 5 bases from V and 9 bases from J, the junction contained 5 bases not matched to a gene. CDR3 size: 13 residues. Here the CDR3 DNA reads TGCAGCGTTCGGACTAGCGGGATCAGTGAGCAGTTCTTC. It translates to CSVRTSGISEQFF.

This chain joins TRBV18 and TRBJ1-2; D is unclear. V was pared by 2 bases and J by 4 bases, with 17 bases between. Germline V gene data show CDR1 as KGHSH and CDR2 as LQKENI. CDR3 length equals 16 residues. CDR3 in amino acids: CASSPSDRREGYGYTF. The CDR3 DNA reads as TGTGCCAGCTCACCATCGGACCGCCGAGAGGGCTATGGCTACACCTTC.

The rearrangement links TRBV6-5 to TRBJ2-1; tentative D call: TRBD1 (5 bases). Germline V gene data show CDR1 as MNHEY and CDR2 as SVGAGI. With 8 bases removed from V and 8 bases from J, the gap between germline ends came to 16 bases. The CDR3 extends over 13 amino acids. The CDR3 nucleotides read TGTGCCAGCGGGTCTTTTTGGGGCGATGAGCAGTTCTTC. Translated, it gives CASGSFWGDEQFF.

Comments on this clone: Its ends do not fully match the called genes, so a read error is possible. This chain connects TRBV18 to TRBJ2-7, with D possibly TRBD1 on 5 matching bases. The CDR3 consists of 14 residues. Germline V CDR1 and CDR2: KGHSH, LQKENI. CDR3 region: CASSPATETYEQYF. In DNA, the CDR3 is TGTGCCAGTTCACCCGCGACAGAGACCTACGAGCAGTACTTC. The full variable domain, its missing parts supplied by reference TRBV18 and TRBJ2-7, is NAGVMQNPRHLVRRRGQEARLRCSPMKGHSHVYWYRQLPEEGLKFMVYLQKENIIDESGMPKERFSAEFPKEGPSILRIQQVVRGDSAAYFCASSPATETYEQYFGPGTRLTVT.

This clone was recorded a few times. The rearrangement uses TRBV3-1 (or the pseudogene TRBV3-2) and TRBJ1-5, with D hard to call. CDR3 length: 14 residues. V lost 2 bases, J lost 4 bases, and 9 bases lay in between. CDR1 and CDR2 (germline): LGHDT, YNNKEL (reference sequence). As DNA, the CDR3 is TGTGCCAGCAGCCAATCTAGCGCAAATCAGCCCCAGCATTTT. Its translation is CASSQSSANQPQHF.

This clone appeared a few times. The CDR3 sequence: CATWGSALTGYTF. In DNA form, the CDR3 reads TGTGCCACATGGGGGAGCGCGTTGACTGGCTACACCTTC. The genes are TRBV27 and TRBJ1-2; D may be TRBD1 (5 bases). CDR3 length: 13 amino acids. Germline V gene lookup returns CDR1 MNHEY and CDR2 SMNVEV (reference sequence). Trimming cost V 10 bases and J 7 bases, with 19 bases left between them.

The chain uses TRBV19 and TRBJ1-1, with D perhaps matching TRBD1 (6 bases). The V and J ends lost 2 bases and 4 bases respectively, with 11 bases between them. CDR3 length equals 14 residues. Germline CDR1 reads LNHDA; CDR2 reads SQIVND (reference sequence). The CDR3, as DNA: TGTGCCAGTAGTATATATACAGGGCCCACTGAAGCTTTCTTT. Its translation: CASSIYTGPTEAFF.

Only one count was recorded for this clone. The J gene is TRBJ1-5, the V gene TRBV15; 9 positions agree with TRBD1. The CDR3 has 17 amino acids. J was trimmed by 4 bases and V by 2 bases; bases with no gene match: 9. Germline V CDR1 and CDR2: LNHNV, YYDKDF (reference sequence). The chain's CDR3 is CATSRPRTGATNQPQHF. CDR3 DNA: TGTGCCACCAGCAGACCTCGGACAGGGGCGACGAATCAGCCCCAGCATTTT.

The V gene is TRBV30, the J gene TRBJ1-4; a possible D gene is TRBD1 (6 bases). Deletions cut 7 bases from V and 8 bases from J, with 11 bases between. The CDR3 has 11 residues. Germline loops: CDR1 GTSNPN, CDR2 SVGIG (reference sequence). The DNA for the CDR3 is TGTGCCTCCGGGACACCAGAAAAACTGTTTTTT. The encoded protein is CASGTPEKLFF.